Detailed here is one TCR beta chain. The antigen is unknown. Sequencing used immunoSEQ multiplex PCR; TCRdb keeps in-frame clones, though not all of them. Among some 120,000 clones, around 90% were seen once, and the ten largest hold approximately 6%. J was trimmed by 2 bases and V by 4 bases; bases with no gene match: 18. CDR3 size: 18 residues. Germline V gene sequence: CDR1 GTSNPN, CDR2 SVGIG (reference sequence). Indicated time point: blood 2 weeks post-SBRT. As for treatment: 15 Gy SBRT to primary tumor, nephrectomy 4 weeks later. Clear cell pathology was present in this patient's renal cell carcinoma. The record originates from a study of radiation and T cells in renal cell carcinoma. Turning to the study itself: Nephrectomy followed 15 Gy stereotactic body radiation by 4 weeks. General study points: No pretreatment tumor biopsies were available for baseline clonotypes. In blood, top tumor clones expanded by 2 weeks, shrinking by 4.

The chain is built from TRBV30 and TRBJ1-1; 8 positions match TRBD1. This receptor was obtained from a woman in her 70s with renal cell carcinoma. The source material was blood, sampled from a patient whose treatment included radiotherapy and nephrectomy. CDR3 in DNA: TGTGCCTGGACCACTAAACGGGTGGGACAGGAGCGAAACACTGAAGCTTTCTTT. Translation: CAWTTKRVGQERNTEAFF. The full variable domain, completed using reference TRBV30 and TRBJ1-1, is SQTIHQWPATLVQPVGSPLSLECTVEGTSNPNLYWYRQAAGRGLQLLFYSVGIGQISSEVPQNLSASRPQDRQFILSSKKLLLSDSGFYLCAWTTKRVGQERNTEAFFGQGTRLTVV.